These 8 T cell receptor beta chains came from one sample sequenced in a study of cytomegalovirus exposure and HLA in healthy donors. In the PCR, 60 Vbeta and 13 Jbeta primers were used. Sequenced by immunoSEQ multiplex PCR; TCRdb stores in-frame clones only, minus some. The data contain about 200,000 clones, 60% to 85% of them singletons. The sample consisted of PBMCs. Receptors originate from a man aged 40-49 years in good health and CMV-seronegative.

The chain is built from TRBV14 and TRBJ1-2, with TRBD1 matching 7 bases. The CDR3 runs to 15 residues. Germline assignment: CDR1 SGHDN and CDR2 FVKESK. Trimming at V came to 1 base and at J to 3 bases, leaving 5 bases not matched to a gene. CDR3 protein: CASSQAGTAYYGYTF. In DNA form, the CDR3 reads TGTGCCAGCAGCCAAGCTGGGACAGCCTACTATGGCTACACCTTC.

CDR3 DNA sequence: TGCGCCAGCAGCTTAGGGGGAGGGGATGGCACAGATACGCAGTATTTT. It codes for CASSLGGGDGTDTQYF. The genes are TRBV5-1 and TRBJ2-3; a possible D gene is TRBD2 (7 bases). Trimming removed 2 bases from V and 1 base from J, with 14 bases in between. The germline V gene encodes CDR1 SGHRS and CDR2 YFSETQ. The length of the CDR3 is 16 residues. The full variable domain, in which reference TRBV5-1 and TRBJ2-3 provide the parts outside the CDR3, is KAGVTQTPRYLIKTRGQQVTLSCSPISGHRSVSWYQQTPGQGLQFLFEYFSETQRNKGNFPGRFSGRQFSNSRSEMNVSTLELGDSALYLCASSLGGGDGTDTQYFGPGTRLTVL.

This rearrangement joins TRBV7-9 to TRBJ2-6; D gene ambiguous. Trimming shortened V by 7 bases and J by 8 bases, and 18 bases separated the two germline ends. This CDR3 region has 15 residues. Germline CDR1 reads SEHNR; CDR2 reads FQNEAQ (reference sequence). CDR3 sequence: CASTLTLALPNVLTF. In DNA form, the CDR3 reads TGTGCCAGCACCTTGACACTTGCTTTGCCCAACGTCCTGACTTTC.

The rearrangement uses TRBV7-8 and TRBJ1-5; 8 bases align to TRBD1. The V segment lost 4 bases and the J segment 7 bases; nucleotides outside the gene matches: 15. CDR3 length: 17 residues. Per the germline V gene, CDR1 is SGHVS and CDR2 is FQNEAQ. CDR3 in DNA: TGTGCCAGCAGCTGGTCTCCCGGAGAACAGGGGGAACAGCCCCAGCATTTT. It specifies CASSWSPGEQGEQPQHF. Full variable domain (remainder filled in from reference TRBV7-8 and TRBJ1-5): GAGVSQSPRYKVAKRGQDVALRCDPISGHVSLFWYQQALGQGPEFLTYFQNEAQLDKSGLPSDRFFAERPEGSVSTLKIQRTQQEDSAVYLCASSWSPGEQGEQPQHFGDGTRLSIL.

The chain employs TRBV7-2 and TRBJ2-3; 7 bases are shared with TRBD1. Trimming at V came to 5 bases and at J to 6 bases, leaving 8 bases not matched to a gene. Germline CDR1 and CDR2: SGHTA and FQGNSA. The CDR3 spans 14 residues. For the CDR3, the DNA is TGTGCCAGCAGCCCTAGGACAGGACGGGATACGCAGTATTTT. This encodes CASSPRTGRDTQYF.

Only one count was recorded for this clone. The chain couples TRBV7-9 to TRBJ1-4; a possible D gene is TRBD1 (6 bases). CDR3 length: 14 residues. V was pared by 7 bases and J by 5 bases, with 14 bases between. Germline CDR1 reads SEHNR; CDR2 reads FQNEAQ (reference sequence). The CDR3 coding sequence is TGTGCCAGCATGTGGGCAGGGGCGAATGAAAAACTGTTTTTT. Translated, it gives CASMWAGANEKLFF.

J is TRBJ1-2 and V is TRBV2; D is possibly TRBD1 (6 bases). The V and J ends lost 4 bases and 4 bases respectively, with 13 bases between them. Germline lookup yields CDR1 SNHLY and CDR2 FYNNEI. This CDR3 region has 14 residues. CDR3 DNA sequence: TGTGCCAGCAGTGGGACAGTACTTTCCTATGGCTACACCTTC. Translated: CASSGTVLSYGYTF.

V is TRBV4-3 and J is TRBJ2-6, with D hard to call. The ends were cut back, 0 bases at V and 0 bases at J, with 12 bases in the middle. The CDR3 loop spans 18 amino acids. CDR1 is LGHNA, CDR2 YSLEER, per germline. CDR3 nucleotides: TGCGCCAGCAGCCAAGATGGTTACAGCTCCTCTGGGGCCAACGTCCTGACTTTC. Protein sequence: CASSQDGYSSSGANVLTF.